The 8 T cell receptor beta chains listed next were all sequenced from one sample in a study of blood T cells in healthy people across ages (dated by TCRdb to the mid-2010s). Libraries were made using 5' RACE. Sequenced on an Illumina HiSeq 2500. A second PCR of roughly 6 to 11 cycles was run with a J-beta primer mix and a sample-barcoded 5' primer. TCRdb reprocessed the public reads (quality trimming at Q25 with fastp, clone calling with MiXCR) and kept in-frame beta chains. Here each entry gathers all rows of one CDR3 protein and keeps the most common genes and DNA. For this sample the table gives 540,000 or so distinct CDR3 sequences, of which approximately 25% were detected only once. The top ten clonotypes cover about 18% of the sample. Sequences were obtained from blood. These receptors were obtained from a woman in her 70s in good health.

This chain links TRBV7-6 with TRBJ1-3, with TRBD1 as a possible D gene (6 bases). Germline-derived CDR1 and CDR2 are SGHVS and FNYEAQ. With 1 base removed from V and 4 bases from J, the gap between germline ends came to 14 bases. This CDR3 has 16 amino acids. CDR3: CASSLGRGAEGNTIYF. The CDR3 region has the DNA TGTGCCAGCAGCTTAGGCAGGGGCGCCGAAGGAAACACCATATATTTT.

V usage is TRBV7-8 and J usage is TRBJ1-5; D is undetermined. The CDR3 spans 15 residues. In germline, CDR1 is SGHVS, CDR2 FQNEAQ. Trimming pared 5 bases from V and 0 bases from J, leaving 11 bases between. CDR3 sequence reads: CASSLGRVSNQPQHF. Here the CDR3 DNA reads TGTGCCAGCAGCCTAGGACGGGTTAGCAATCAGCCCCAGCATTTT.

This clonotype was observed a few times. The genes are TRBV4-2 and TRBJ2-7, with TRBD2 matching 12 bases. Per the germline V gene, CDR1 is LGHNA and CDR2 is YNFKEQ. The CDR3 sequence is 15 residues long. Trimming took 0 bases from V and 3 from J; bases not matched to a gene: 0. The CDR3 sequence: CASSQELAGGYEQYF. The CDR3 region has the DNA TGTGCCAGCAGCCAAGAACTAGCGGGGGGCTACGAGCAGTACTTC.

J is TRBJ2-6 and V is TRBV12-3 or TRBV12-4; D uncertain. Trimming took off 4 bases at V and 4 bases at J, with 8 bases between the two ends. CDR3 length: 14 residues. CDR3: CASSSLGGANVLTF. The CDR3 DNA is TGTGCCAGCAGTTCCCTAGGGGGGGCCAACGTCCTGACTTTC.

This clonotype showed up just a few times. The chain uses TRBV20-1 and TRBJ2-5; 7 nucleotides line up with TRBD1. The CDR3 sequence is 15 residues long. The V gene end was trimmed by 0 bases and the J gene end by 5 bases; junction bases not matched to a gene: 9. CDR1 is DFQATT and CDR2 is SNEGSKA in the germline V gene (reference sequence). The CDR3 bases are TGCAGTGCTAGAGATCCTAGGGGGCGTGGGGAGACCCAGTACTTC. Its translation: CSARDPRGRGETQYF.

The chain carries TRBV27 and TRBJ1-2, with D tentatively TRBD1 (5 bases). CDR1 is MNHEY and CDR2 is SMNVEV in the germline V gene (reference sequence). The CDR3 has 15 amino acids. Trimming cost V 5 bases and J 0 bases, with 13 bases left between them. CDR3 nucleotide sequence: TGTGCCAGCAGTCACCGACAGAGTCCTAACTATGGCTACACCTTC. Translating it yields CASSHRQSPNYGYTF.

V usage is TRBV4-3 and J usage is TRBJ1-2; D is unresolved. V shed 0 bases and J shed 0 bases, with 8 bases lying between them. The germline gives CDR1 LGHNA, CDR2 YSLEER. This CDR3 is built from 15 residues. The chain's CDR3 is CASSQDAGANYGYTF. The CDR3 nucleotides read TGCGCCAGCAGCCAAGATGCGGGTGCTAACTATGGCTACACCTTC.

This clonotype was counted only a few times. The chain is built from TRBV7-3 and TRBJ2-1, with D maybe TRBD1 (6 bases). This CDR3 region has 14 residues. Trimming took off 3 bases at V and 8 bases at J, with 14 bases between the two ends. Germline values: CDR1 SGHTA, CDR2 FQGTGA. This CDR3 reads CASSFQGTADEQFF. The DNA of the CDR3 is TGTGCCAGCAGCTTCCAGGGGACGGCGGATGAGCAGTTCTTC.